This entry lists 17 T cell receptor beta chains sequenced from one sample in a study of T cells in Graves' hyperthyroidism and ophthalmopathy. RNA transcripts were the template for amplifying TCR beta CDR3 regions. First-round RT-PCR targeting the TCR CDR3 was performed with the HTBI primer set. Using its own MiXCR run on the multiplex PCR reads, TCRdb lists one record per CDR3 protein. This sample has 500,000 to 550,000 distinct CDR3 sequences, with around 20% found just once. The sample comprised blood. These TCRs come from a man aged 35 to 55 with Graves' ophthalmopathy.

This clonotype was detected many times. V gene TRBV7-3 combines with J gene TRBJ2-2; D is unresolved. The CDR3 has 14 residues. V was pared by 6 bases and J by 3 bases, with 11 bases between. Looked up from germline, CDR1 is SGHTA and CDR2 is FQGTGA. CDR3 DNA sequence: TGTGCCAGCAGACTCGACGGAGACACCGGGGAGCTGTTTTTT. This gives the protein CASRLDGDTGELFF.

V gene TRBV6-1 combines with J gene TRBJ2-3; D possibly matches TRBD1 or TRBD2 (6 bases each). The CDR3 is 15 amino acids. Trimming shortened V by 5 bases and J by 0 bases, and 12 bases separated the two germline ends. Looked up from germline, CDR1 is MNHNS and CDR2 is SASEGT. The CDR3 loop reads CASSPGGYSTDTQYF. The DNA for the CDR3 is TGTGCCAGCAGTCCCGGGGGCTACAGCACAGATACGCAGTATTTT.

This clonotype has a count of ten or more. Here the CDR3 DNA reads TGTGCCAGCAGCCCCGGACAGGGAGGCACAGATACGCAGTATTTT. Protein product: CASSPGQGGTDTQYF. This chain uses TRBV11-2 with TRBJ2-3; 8 nucleotides match TRBD1. The ends lost 5 bases at V and 1 base at J; junction bases unmatched: 5. The CDR3 is 15 residues long. Germline CDR1 reads SGHAT; CDR2 reads FQNNGV.

CDR3 in amino acids: CASSPTSGDLTDTQYF. The CDR3 DNA follows: TGTGCCAGCAGCCCGACTAGCGGGGACCTCACAGATACGCAGTATTTT. J is TRBJ2-3 and V is TRBV7-2; 11 bases align to TRBD2. CDR1 is SGHTA and CDR2 is FQGNSA in the germline V gene. J gave up 2 bases and V 5 bases, and 6 bases lay outside the gene matches. This CDR3 comprises 16 residues.

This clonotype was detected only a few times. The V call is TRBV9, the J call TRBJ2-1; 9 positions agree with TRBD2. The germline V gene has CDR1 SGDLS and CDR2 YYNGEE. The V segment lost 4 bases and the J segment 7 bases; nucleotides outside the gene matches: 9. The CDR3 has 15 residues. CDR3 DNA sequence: TGTGCCAGCAGCCCTTCGGCGGGGGGGCCAAATGAGCAGTTCTTC. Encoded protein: CASSPSAGGPNEQFF. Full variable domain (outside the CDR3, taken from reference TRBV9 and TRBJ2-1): DSGVTQTPKHLITATGQRVTLRCSPRSGDLSVYWYQQSLDQGLQFLIQYYNGEERAKGNILERFSAQQFPDLHSELNLSSLELGDSALYFCASSPSAGGPNEQFFGPGTRLTVL.

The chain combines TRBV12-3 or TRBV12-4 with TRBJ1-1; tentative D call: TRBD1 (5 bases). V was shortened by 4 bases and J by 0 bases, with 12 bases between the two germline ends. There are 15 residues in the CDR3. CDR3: CASSSRRGVNTEAFF. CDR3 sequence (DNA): TGTGCCAGCAGTTCCAGGCGGGGGGTGAACACTGAAGCTTTCTTT.

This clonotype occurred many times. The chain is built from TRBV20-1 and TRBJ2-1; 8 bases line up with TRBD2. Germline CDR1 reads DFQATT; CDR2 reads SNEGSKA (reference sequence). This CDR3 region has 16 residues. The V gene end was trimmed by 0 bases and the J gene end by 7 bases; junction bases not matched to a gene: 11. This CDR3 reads CSARDRTSLGPNEQFF. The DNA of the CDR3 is TGCAGTGCTAGAGATAGGACTAGCTTGGGTCCTAATGAGCAGTTCTTC.

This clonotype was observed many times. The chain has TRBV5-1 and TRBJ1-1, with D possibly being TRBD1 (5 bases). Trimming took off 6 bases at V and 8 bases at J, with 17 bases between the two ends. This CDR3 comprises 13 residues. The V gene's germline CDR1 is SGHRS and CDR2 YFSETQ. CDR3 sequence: CASNTLGGGEAFF. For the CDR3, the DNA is TGCGCCAGCAATACCTTGGGGGGTGGCGAAGCTTTCTTT.

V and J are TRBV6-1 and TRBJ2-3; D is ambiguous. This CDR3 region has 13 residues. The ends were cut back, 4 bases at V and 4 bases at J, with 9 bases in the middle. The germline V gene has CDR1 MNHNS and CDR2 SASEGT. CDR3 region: CASSVPSPDTQYF. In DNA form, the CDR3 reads TGTGCCAGCAGTGTCCCCTCCCCAGATACGCAGTATTTT.

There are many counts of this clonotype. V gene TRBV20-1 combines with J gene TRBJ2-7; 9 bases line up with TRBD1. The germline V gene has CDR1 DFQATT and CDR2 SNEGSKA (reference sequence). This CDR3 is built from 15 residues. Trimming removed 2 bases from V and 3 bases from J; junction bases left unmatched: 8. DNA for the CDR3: TGCAGTGCTAGACCAGGGACAGGGTTTATCTACGAGCAGTACTTC. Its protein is CSARPGTGFIYEQYF.

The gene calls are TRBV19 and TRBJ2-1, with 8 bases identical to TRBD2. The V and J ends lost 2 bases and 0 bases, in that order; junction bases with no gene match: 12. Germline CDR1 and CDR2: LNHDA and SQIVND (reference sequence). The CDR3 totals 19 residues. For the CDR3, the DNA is TGTGCCAGTAGTATATTAGGACTAGCTGGTATTAGCTCCTACAATGAGCAGTTCTTC. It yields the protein CASSILGLAGISSYNEQFF.

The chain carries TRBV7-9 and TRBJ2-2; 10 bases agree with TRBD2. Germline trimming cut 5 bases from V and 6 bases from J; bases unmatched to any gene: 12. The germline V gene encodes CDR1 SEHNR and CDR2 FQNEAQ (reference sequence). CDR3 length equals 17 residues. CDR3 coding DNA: TGTGCCAGCAGCCTAAGTAAGACTAGCGGGTTACCCGGGGAGCTGTTTTTT. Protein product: CASSLSKTSGLPGELFF.

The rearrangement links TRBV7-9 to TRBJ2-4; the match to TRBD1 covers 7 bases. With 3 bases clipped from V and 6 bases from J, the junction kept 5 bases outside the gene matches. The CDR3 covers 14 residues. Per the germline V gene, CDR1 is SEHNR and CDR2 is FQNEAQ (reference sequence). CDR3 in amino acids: CASSLGAGGNIQYF. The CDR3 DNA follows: TGTGCCAGCAGCTTGGGGGCAGGGGGAAACATTCAGTACTTC. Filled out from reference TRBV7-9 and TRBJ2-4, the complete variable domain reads DTGVSQNPRHKITKRGQNVTFRCDPISEHNRLYWYRQTLGQGPEFLTYFQNEAQLEKSRLLSDRFSAERPKGSFSTLEIQRTEQGDSAMYLCASSLGAGGNIQYFGAGTRLSVL.

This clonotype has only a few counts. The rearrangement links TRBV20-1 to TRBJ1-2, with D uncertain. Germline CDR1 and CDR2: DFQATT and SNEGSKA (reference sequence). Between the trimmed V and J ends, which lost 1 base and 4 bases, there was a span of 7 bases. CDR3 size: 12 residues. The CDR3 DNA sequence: TGCAGTGCTAGAGCAGATTCCTATGGCTACACCTTC. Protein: CSARADSYGYTF.

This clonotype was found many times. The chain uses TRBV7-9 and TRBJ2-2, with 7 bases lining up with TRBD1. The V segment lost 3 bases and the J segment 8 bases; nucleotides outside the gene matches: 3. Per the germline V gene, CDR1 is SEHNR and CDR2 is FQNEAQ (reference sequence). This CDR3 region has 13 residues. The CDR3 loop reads CASSLTGSGELFF. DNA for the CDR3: TGTGCCAGCAGCTTGACAGGGAGTGGGGAGCTGTTTTTT.

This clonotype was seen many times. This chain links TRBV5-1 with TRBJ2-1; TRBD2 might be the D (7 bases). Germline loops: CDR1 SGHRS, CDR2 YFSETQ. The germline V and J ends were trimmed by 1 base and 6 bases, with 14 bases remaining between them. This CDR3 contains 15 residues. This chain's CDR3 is CASSLYPGEGNEQFF. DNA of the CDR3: TGCGCCAGCAGCTTGTACCCAGGGGAGGGCAATGAGCAGTTCTTC.

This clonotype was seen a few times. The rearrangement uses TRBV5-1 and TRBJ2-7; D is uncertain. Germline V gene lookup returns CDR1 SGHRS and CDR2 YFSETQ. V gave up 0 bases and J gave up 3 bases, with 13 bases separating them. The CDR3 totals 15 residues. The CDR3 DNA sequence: TGCGCCAGCAGCTTGGAAGTGGCAATTATCTACGAGCAGTACTTC. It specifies CASSLEVAIIYEQYF.